These 9 T cell receptor beta chains came from one sample sequenced in a study of sequential checkpoint blockade in melanoma. Treatment given: randomized to nivolumab then ipilimumab (arm A) or the reverse (arm B). Assay used: immunoSEQ multiplex PCR; TCRdb lists only in-frame clones, some missing. Seen here are 17,000 or so clones, 70% observed once, and the top ten hold 9.5% to 12%. The material was CD8+ T cells sorted from blood (inferred from file names), obtained from a patient given nivolumab and ipilimumab in sequence. The receptor source for this set is a human donor with melanoma.

This clone appeared a few times. The gene calls are TRBV6-6 and TRBJ1-5; D might be TRBD1 (5 bases). From germline, CDR1 is MNHNY and CDR2 SVGAGI (reference sequence). V gave up 2 bases and J gave up 5 bases, with 10 bases separating them. The CDR3 is 14 residues long. The DNA of the CDR3 is TGTGCCAGCAGTTACGGTGGGGCTCATCAGCCCCAGCATTTT. As protein: CASSYGGAHQPQHF.

The chain combines TRBV6-1 with TRBJ2-5; 10 nucleotides line up with TRBD1. The CDR3 has 14 amino acids. Per the germline V gene, CDR1 is MNHNS and CDR2 is SASEGT. V shed 6 bases, J shed 5 bases, and the junction held 6 bases outside the gene matches. The CDR3 DNA reads TGTGCCAGCAGGACGGACAGGGGGTCGGAGACCCAGTACTTC. This codes for CASRTDRGSETQYF.

DNA of the CDR3: TGTGCCAGCAGGGGACTAGCGGACGAAGAGACCCAGTACTTC. Translating gives CASRGLADEETQYF. This chain connects TRBV27 to TRBJ2-5, with 11 bases lining up with TRBD2. V lost 6 bases, J lost 3 bases, and 3 bases stayed unmatched. CDR1 and CDR2 (germline): MNHEY, SMNVEV (reference sequence). CDR3 size: 14 residues.

This clone turned up a few times. The chain has TRBV6-4 and TRBJ1-3, with D possibly being TRBD1 (5 bases). The V gene lost 7 bases and the J gene lost 4 bases, with 17 bases spanning the gap. The CDR3 is 15 amino acids. CDR1 MRHNA and CDR2 SNTAGT come from the germline V gene. The CDR3 DNA reads TGTGCCAGCATTAGAGACAGCGCCTCAGGAAACACCATATATTTT. Amino acid sequence: CASIRDSASGNTIYF.

This clone was seen more than once but under ten times. The V call is TRBV6-5, the J call TRBJ2-5; D perhaps matches TRBD1 (5 bases). The tail of the sequence fits TRBJ2-7 better, so the J call may be wrong. This CDR3 region has 13 residues. The germline V gene has CDR1 MNHEY and CDR2 SVGAGI. CDR3 nucleotides: TGTGCCAGCAGTTACGCAGGGATCTACGAGCAGTACTTC. It translates to CASSYAGIYEQYF.

J is TRBJ1-1 and V is TRBV7-2, with TRBD1 matching over 8 bases. V was clipped by 5 bases and J by 10 bases; unmatched bases: 15. Germline loops: CDR1 SGHTA, CDR2 FQGNSA. This CDR3 has 15 amino acids. CDR3 in amino acids: CASSLRDRKLGVAFF. In DNA, the CDR3 is TGTGCCAGCAGCCTCCGGGACAGGAAGCTAGGCGTAGCTTTCTTT. Complete variable domain (other parts from reference TRBV7-2 and TRBJ1-1): GAGVSQSPSNKVTEKGKDVELRCDPISGHTALYWYRQSLGQGLEFLIYFQGNSAPDKSGLPSDRFSAERTGGSVSTLTIQRTQQEDSAVYLCASSLRDRKLGVAFFGQGTRLTVV.

The rearrangement links TRBV4-3 to TRBJ2-1, with 7 bases identical to TRBD1. The V segment lost 5 bases and the J segment 7 bases; nucleotides outside the gene matches: 14. In germline, CDR1 is LGHNA, CDR2 YSLEER. This CDR3 has 16 amino acids. The CDR3 region is CASSDKLRQGDNEQFF. In nucleotides, the CDR3 is TGCGCCAGCAGCGACAAGTTGAGACAGGGAGATAATGAGCAGTTCTTC.

The rearrangement links TRBV10-3 to TRBJ2-3; possible D gene TRBD2, 5 bases. Germline-derived CDR1 and CDR2 are ENHRY and SYGVKD. Trimming pared 3 bases from V and 3 bases from J, leaving 13 bases between. The CDR3 is 15 amino acids. This CDR3 reads CAISEAGWETDTQYF. The CDR3 bases are TGTGCCATCAGTGAAGCCGGTTGGGAGACAGATACGCAGTATTTT.

The chain links TRBV13 to TRBJ2-1; D may be TRBD1 (5 bases). Trimming pared 0 bases from V and 8 bases from J, leaving 17 bases between. This CDR3 has 16 amino acids. Germline loops: CDR1 PRHDT, CDR2 FYEKMQ (reference sequence). For the CDR3, the DNA is TGTGCCAGCAGCTTAGGATGGGGCCCGATACTCGATGAGCAGTTCTTC. Translated, it gives CASSLGWGPILDEQFF.